The present T cell receptor beta chain was sequenced within a study of shared clonotypes between healthy human individuals. General study results and limits: Relative to their counterparts shared across all four donors, non-shared clonotypes exhibited diminished generation probabilities. Naive subsets typically showed greater estimated richness than memory subsets.

Remarks on this clone: Its antigen is not known.

The naive CD8 subset, CD45RO-negative cells positively selected for CCR7, excluded terminally differentiated effector memory CD45RA+ cells. The CDR3 consists of 14 residues. Between the trimmed V and J ends, which lost 0 bases and 5 bases, there was a span of 9 bases. CDR1 and CDR2 (germline): MGHRA, YSYEKL. Profiling relied on immunoSEQ multiplex PCR, and the TCRdb table lists in-frame clones only, not all of them. The table includes hundreds of thousands of clones, around 96% detected once. The sample comprised naive CD8+ T cells sorted from blood. This sequence originates from a young woman in good health. The chain carries TRBV4-1 and TRBJ2-3; no reliable D call. Written as DNA, the CDR3 is TGCGCCAGCAGCCAAGAGAACACTATAGATACGCAGTATTTT. As protein: CASSQENTIDTQYF.